Listed below are T cell receptor beta chains from one sample, sequenced in a study of early T cells in non-severe SARS-CoV-2 infection. TCRdb re-analysed the 5' RACE reads in MiXCR, keeping a single row per CDR3 protein. The table includes some 77,000 distinct CDR3 sequences, around 16% detected once. The specimen was whole blood. The receptors come from an adult who was a healthcare worker with PCR-confirmed SARS-CoV-2 infection or an uninfected control (not recorded which). Each CDR3 is given with its conserved first and last residue. D genes are given only for firm matches. The listing skips clone size in some rows; elsewhere it reads once, few, many or a size class.

D gene | clone size | J gene | V gene | CDR3 protein | CDR3 DNA
- | - | TRBJ2-2 | TRBV5-1 | CASRRGQTSNLKNTGELFF | TGCGCCAGCAGGCGGGGACAGACCTCCAATCTCAAGAACACCGGGGAGCTGTTTTTT
- | few | TRBJ2-1 | TRBV25-1 | CASSRAKEQFF | TGTGCCAGCAGTAGGGCGAAGGAGCAGTTCTTC
- | many | TRBJ1-1 | TRBV18 | CASSPSGRTEAFF | TGTGCCAGCTCACCTAGCGGACGAACTGAAGCTTTCTTT
TRBD1 | - | TRBJ2-7 | TRBV28 | CASSSPRRDRGPRNEQYF | TGTGCCAGCAGCTCCCCACGAAGGGACAGGGGTCCAAGAAACGAGCAGTACTTC
- | few | TRBJ1-1 | TRBV12-3/TRBV12-4 | CASSSNGLGGFF | TGTGCCAGCAGTTCCAATGGGTTAGGCGGTTTCTTT
- | few | TRBJ1-1 | TRBV12-3/TRBV12-4 | CASSLWKDTEAFF | TGTGCCAGCAGTTTGTGGAAGGACACTGAAGCTTTCTTT
- | few | TRBJ2-4 | TRBV20-1 | CSAQRLAKNIQYF | TGCAGTGCTCAGAGATTAGCCAAAAACATTCAGTACTTC
- | - | TRBJ1-1 | TRBV30 | CAWIQGKTEAFF | TGTGCCTGGATCCAGGGAAAAACTGAAGCTTTCTTT
- | - | TRBJ2-3 | TRBV24-1 | CATGALGDTQYF | TGTGCCACCGGGGCCCTGGGAGATACGCAGTATTTT
- | - | TRBJ2-3 | TRBV2 | CASKNSYTQYF | TGTGCCAGCAAAAACAGCTATACGCAGTATTTT
- | few | TRBJ2-6 | TRBV11-2 | CASSLEEEGFSGANVLTF | TGTGCCAGCAGCTTAGAGGAAGAGGGGTTCTCTGGGGCCAACGTCCTGACTTTC
- | - | TRBJ2-1 | TRBV11-3 | CASSHPERSNEQFF | TGTGCCAGCAGCCACCCTGAGCGGTCGAATGAGCAGTTCTTC
TRBD1 | - | TRBJ1-2 | TRBV20-1 | CSASDPQTGKRNGYTF | TGCAGTGCTAGTGATCCCCAGACAGGGAAGCGAAATGGCTACACCTTC
- | - | TRBJ1-1 | TRBV6-5 | CASSSEQGKAFF | TGTGCCAGCAGTTCCGAACAGGGAAAAGCTTTCTTT
TRBD1 | - | TRBJ1-1 | TRBV15 | CATSRDRGSTEAFF | TGTGCCACCAGCAGAGACAGGGGGTCCACTGAAGCTTTCTTT
TRBD1 | few | TRBJ2-1 | TRBV10-3 | CAIHGQGGGNEQFF | TGTGCCATCCACGGACAGGGAGGAGGAAATGAGCAGTTCTTC
- | many | TRBJ2-7 | TRBV7-8 | CASSPWIWRSDSYEQYF | TGTGCCAGCAGCCCCTGGATCTGGAGGTCAGACTCCTACGAGCAGTACTTC
- | - | TRBJ2-5 | TRBV29-1 | CSVERDVETQYF | TGCAGCGTTGAAAGGGACGTAGAGACCCAGTACTTC
- | many | TRBJ2-1 | TRBV7-3 | CASSLLPAGGSYNEQFF | TGTGCCAGCAGCTTACTACCGGCAGGAGGCTCCTACAATGAGCAGTTCTTC
- | - | TRBJ2-3 | TRBV30 | CAWSVRAGSTDTQYF | TGTGCCTGGAGTGTAAGGGCCGGAAGCACAGATACGCAGTATTTT
TRBD1 | few | TRBJ1-2 | TRBV18 | CASSPGTDNYGYTF | TGTGCCAGCTCACCGGGGACAGATAACTATGGCTACACCTTC
TRBD2 | - | TRBJ2-7 | TRBV5-1 | CASSLEGASGVSYEQYF | TGCGCCAGCAGCTTGGAGGGAGCTAGCGGGGTCTCCTACGAGCAGTACTTC
TRBD2 | few | TRBJ2-7 | TRBV7-3 | CASSLGSGSYEQYF | TGTGCCAGCAGCTTAGGTAGCGGGTCGTACGAGCAGTACTTC
- | few | TRBJ2-3 | TRBV7-2 | CASSFSPDTSTDTQYF | TGTGCCAGCAGCTTTAGCCCGGACACTAGCACAGATACGCAGTATTTT
TRBD2 | few | TRBJ2-2 | TRBV29-1 | CSVGGLATGELFF | TGCAGCGTTGGGGGACTAGCCACCGGGGAGCTGTTTTTT
- | - | TRBJ2-7 | TRBV5-1 | CTSSLSDAYEQYF | TGCACCAGCAGCTTGTCCGATGCCTACGAGCAGTACTTC
- | - | TRBJ2-1 | TRBV20-1 | CSATGGTSSYNEQFF | TGCAGTGCCACCGGAGGTACGAGCTCCTACAATGAGCAGTTCTTC
TRBD2 | few | TRBJ2-3 | TRBV20-1 | CSASAGGRDTQYF | TGCAGTGCTAGCGCGGGGGGCCGAGATACGCAGTATTTT